The 19 T cell receptor beta chains below come from one sample, sequenced in a study of shared clonotypes between healthy human individuals. Libraries were prepared by immunoSEQ multiplex PCR; TCRdb keeps only in-frame clonotypes and omits some of them. Seen here are roughly 2,000,000 clones, about 95% observed once, and the top ten hold 1% to 1.5%. As defined, naive CD8 cells were CD45RO-negative and positively selected for CCR7, with terminally differentiated effector memory CD45RA+ cells excluded. The source material was naive CD8+ T cells sorted from blood. The receptor source for this set is a man in his late teens or twenties in good health.

V is TRBV9 and J is TRBJ1-5; D perhaps matches TRBD1 (5 bases). The CDR3 is 11 amino acids. Germline V gives CDR1 SGDLS, CDR2 YYNGEE. The germline V and J ends were trimmed by 9 bases and 7 bases, with 11 bases remaining between them. The CDR3 DNA is TGTGCCAATGGGGGAGCGCAGCCCCAGCATTTT. Encoded protein: CANGGAQPQHF.

This clone came up once. The V and J genes are TRBV10-1 and TRBJ2-7, with 7 bases identical to TRBD1. CDR1 and CDR2 from the germline V gene are WNHNN and SYGVQD (reference sequence). The CDR3 is 14 residues long. With 0 bases clipped from V and 4 bases from J, the junction kept 3 bases outside the gene matches. This CDR3 reads CASSESGQLYEQYF. The CDR3, as DNA: TGCGCCAGCAGTGAGTCGGGACAGTTATACGAGCAGTACTTC.

The genes are TRBV6-5 and TRBJ2-7, with a weak D call TRBD2 (6 bases). The CDR3 runs 14 residues. Trimming pared 7 bases from V and 6 bases from J, leaving 19 bases between. The germline V gene has CDR1 MNHEY and CDR2 SVGAGI. CDR3 loop: CASKLRRGTAEQYF. CDR3 nucleotides: TGTGCCAGCAAGTTGAGGCGGGGAACTGCCGAGCAGTACTTC.

CDR3 amino acids: CASTLAVDEQFF. CDR3 bases: TGTGCCAGCACTCTAGCGGTCGATGAGCAGTTCTTC. The chain carries TRBV2 and TRBJ2-1; 7 bases map to TRBD2. CDR3 length equals 12 residues. The germline gives CDR1 SNHLY, CDR2 FYNNEI. Trimming took 7 bases from V and 8 from J; bases not matched to a gene: 5.

V usage is TRBV2 and J usage is TRBJ1-2; 7 bases map to TRBD1. With V trimmed by 7 bases and J by 4 bases, 6 bases remained unmatched. Germline CDR1 SNHLY, CDR2 FYNNEI. This CDR3 has 13 residues. The CDR3 loop reads CASTETGFYGYTF. The CDR3 DNA is TGTGCCAGCACCGAGACAGGGTTCTATGGCTACACCTTC.

The chain couples TRBV2 to TRBJ2-7, with no clear D. Looked up from germline, CDR1 is SNHLY and CDR2 is FYNNEI. The germline V and J ends were trimmed by 3 bases and 0 bases, with 12 bases remaining between them. This CDR3 contains 15 residues. The CDR3 sequence: CASSDRLSSSYEQYF. CDR3 in DNA: TGTGCCAGCAGTGATCGCCTCTCGAGCTCCTACGAGCAGTACTTC.

The chain combines TRBV5-1 with TRBJ2-7; D ambiguous. With 1 base removed from V and 1 base from J, the gap between germline ends came to 9 bases. The CDR3 spans 14 residues. Germline V CDR1 and CDR2: SGHRS, YFSETQ. CDR3 nucleotides: TGCGCCAGCAGCTTGCTGGACGCATCCTACGAGCAGTACTTC. It translates to CASSLLDASYEQYF.

The chain joins TRBV6-5 to TRBJ2-2; D is perhaps TRBD1 (6 bases). V was clipped by 0 bases and J by 7 bases, with 15 bases between them. Germline-derived CDR1 and CDR2 are MNHEY and SVGAGI. The CDR3 loop spans 16 amino acids. For the CDR3, the DNA is TGTGCCAGCAGTTACTCGGTTGGGGGCGGTGGCGGGGAGCTGTTTTTT. Protein: CASSYSVGGGGGELFF.

A word on this clone: Other DNA sequences of this sample code for an identical CDR3. The chain links TRBV11-3 to TRBJ2-7; D uncertain. The CDR3 runs 12 residues. V was trimmed by 4 bases and J by 4 bases, leaving 8 bases between them. The germline V gene encodes CDR1 SGHNT and CDR2 YENEEA. The CDR3 is CASSSEGYEQYF. Here the CDR3 DNA reads TGTGCCAGCAGCTCCGAAGGTTACGAGCAGTACTTC.

This chain connects TRBV7-8 to TRBJ2-7, with D hard to call. Trimming cost V 5 bases and J 2 bases, with 13 bases left between them. The CDR3 has 14 residues. Germline CDR1 and CDR2: SGHVS and FQNEAQ. CDR3: CASSLETETYEQYF. CDR3 in DNA: TGTGCCAGCAGCCTGGAGACTGAAACCTACGAGCAGTACTTC. The whole variable domain, remainder taken from reference TRBV7-8 and TRBJ2-7, is GAGVSQSPRYKVAKRGQDVALRCDPISGHVSLFWYQQALGQGPEFLTYFQNEAQLDKSGLPSDRFFAERPEGSVSTLKIQRTQQEDSAVYLCASSLETETYEQYFGPGTRLTVT.

The chain recombines TRBV6-5 with TRBJ2-1, with D possibly being TRBD2 (6 bases). The CDR3 loop spans 16 amino acids. CDR1 and CDR2 from the germline V gene are MNHEY and SVGAGI. Trimming took 2 bases from V and 2 from J, leaving 13 bases between them. As DNA, the CDR3 is TGTGCCAGCAGTTACCGGGGGAGCCCACCCTACAATGAGCAGTTCTTC. This codes for CASSYRGSPPYNEQFF.

The J gene is TRBJ1-2, the V gene TRBV11-2; possibly TRBD1 for D (6 bases). Germline loops: CDR1 SGHAT, CDR2 FQNNGV. This CDR3 has 13 amino acids. Trimming took 0 bases from V and 7 from J, leaving 9 bases between them. CDR3 sequence (DNA): TGTGCCAGCAGCTTAGACGAAGGGGGTGGCTACACCTTC. It is translated as CASSLDEGGGYTF.

The chain is built from TRBV5-6 and TRBJ1-1; possible D gene TRBD1, 5 bases. Germline V gene data show CDR1 as SGHDT and CDR2 as YYEEEE. Trimming cost V 6 bases and J 4 bases, with 10 bases left between them. CDR3 length equals 12 residues. CDR3: CASTLGGTEAFF. The CDR3 nucleotides read TGTGCCAGCACCCTTGGGGGCACTGAAGCTTTCTTT.

This chain connects TRBV7-8 to TRBJ2-7; 9 nucleotides match TRBD2. V lost 1 base to trimming and J lost 2 bases; unmatched junction nucleotides: 3. Germline V CDR1 and CDR2: SGHVS, FQNEAQ. The CDR3 sequence is 15 residues long. The CDR3 loop is CASSLGLAVTYEQYF. In DNA form, the CDR3 reads TGTGCCAGCAGCTTAGGACTAGCGGTTACCTACGAGCAGTACTTC.

On this clone: The same CDR3 can be traced to other DNA sequences in this sample. This rearrangement joins TRBV6-5 to TRBJ2-1; TRBD2 aligns across 12 bases. CDR3 length: 14 residues. Germline V gene data show CDR1 as MNHEY and CDR2 as SVGAGI. V dropped 5 bases and J dropped 4; count of bases not matched to a gene: 0. CDR3 amino acids: CASSGTSGYNEQFF. The CDR3 nucleotides read TGTGCCAGCAGTGGGACTAGCGGGTACAATGAGCAGTTCTTC.

The chain employs TRBV6-1 and TRBJ1-5; no definite D call. The CDR3 loop spans 17 amino acids. Trimming stripped 3 bases from V and 0 bases from J, with 15 bases between. Germline V gene lookup returns CDR1 MNHNS and CDR2 SASEGT. The CDR3, as DNA: TGTGCCAGCAGTGATATGGGCAGTTTAAATAGCAATCAGCCCCAGCATTTT. Translating it yields CASSDMGSLNSNQPQHF.

The chain recombines TRBV4-3 with TRBJ1-3; D might be TRBD1 (5 bases). Germline values: CDR1 LGHNA, CDR2 YSLEER. The CDR3 is 17 amino acids. V was trimmed by 1 base and J by 0 bases, leaving 13 bases between them. CDR3 coding DNA: TGCGCCAGCAGCCAAGCCTCTGAGGGGCCCTCTGGAAACACCATATATTTT. It codes for CASSQASEGPSGNTIYF.

The CDR3 is CASSRGTYEQYF. DNA of the CDR3: TGTGCCAGCAGTCGGGGGACCTACGAGCAGTACTTC. The rearrangement links TRBV5-4 to TRBJ2-7; perhaps TRBD2 as D (6 bases). This CDR3 has 12 amino acids. Deletions cut 5 bases from V and 2 bases from J, with 8 bases between. Germline CDR1 SGHNT, CDR2 YYREEE (reference sequence).

The genes are TRBV27 and TRBJ1-1, with D possibly matching TRBD1 (6 bases). V was shortened by 5 bases and J by 0 bases, with 10 bases between the two germline ends. Looked up from germline, CDR1 is MNHEY and CDR2 is SMNVEV (reference sequence). This CDR3 contains 14 residues. CDR3 region: CASSPRGVNTEAFF. The CDR3 DNA is TGTGCCAGCAGTCCCAGGGGCGTGAACACTGAAGCTTTCTTT.